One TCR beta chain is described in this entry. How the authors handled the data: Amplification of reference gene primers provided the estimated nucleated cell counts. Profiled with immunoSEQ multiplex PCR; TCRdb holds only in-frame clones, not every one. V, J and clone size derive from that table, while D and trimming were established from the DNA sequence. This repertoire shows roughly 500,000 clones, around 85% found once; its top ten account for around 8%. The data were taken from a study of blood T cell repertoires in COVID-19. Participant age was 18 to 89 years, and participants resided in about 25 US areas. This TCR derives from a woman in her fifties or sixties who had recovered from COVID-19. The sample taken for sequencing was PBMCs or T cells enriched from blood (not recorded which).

The CDR3 loop reads CASSSRTTTNEKLFF. The CDR3 region has the DNA TGTGCCAGCAGCTCCCGGACAACAACTAATGAAAAACTGTTTTTT. This chain uses TRBV3-1 (or the pseudogene TRBV3-2) with TRBJ1-4, with D possibly matching TRBD1 (5 bases). Trimming stripped 5 bases from V and 0 bases from J, with 10 bases between. CDR1 is LGHDT, CDR2 YNNKEL, per germline (reference sequence). CDR3 length equals 15 residues.